A few counts support the clone carrying this T cell receptor beta chain. Its antigen remains unidentified. PCR was performed a second time for roughly 7 to 11 cycles using a sample-barcoded 5' primer and a J-beta primer mix. TCRdb fed the 5' RACE reads into MiXCR, producing one record per CDR3 protein. The table records around 700,000 distinct CDR3 sequences, just under 25% of them present only once. This entry belongs to a study of blood T cells in healthy people across ages. V lost 0 bases and J 4 bases, leaving 10 bases between the germline ends. The CDR3 runs to 15 residues. Germline values: CDR1 MGHRA, CDR2 YSYEKL. Study findings and constraints: Investigators viewed diversity estimates from one million T cells as underestimates, the study reported.

The data were also submitted as part of a second study, on T cells of mothers and their children. That work adds: The TCR beta CDR3 read count exceeded 8.5 million for each mother and was several million for each child.

The material sequenced was blood. The clonotype comes from a boy aged 5-17 years in good health. The chain employs TRBV4-1 and TRBJ2-4; the D gene is possibly TRBD2 (6 bases). CDR3 residues: CASSQDNGGKNIQYF. The CDR3 nucleotides read TGCGCCAGCAGCCAAGATAATGGGGGGAAAAACATTCAGTACTTC.